One and the same sample provided the 20 T cell receptor beta chains below, sequenced in a study of CD8+ T cells in alopecia areata. Reverse transcription of extracted RNA yielded cDNA, which provided the sequencing template. Repertoires were generated with immunoSEQ multiplex PCR, while TCRdb's copy carries only in-frame clones and drops some. The repertoire holds around 250,000 clones, with roughly two thirds as singletons. The input for sequencing was CD4+ T cells sorted from blood, taken at week 0. These receptors were taken from a human donor with alopecia areata.

The J gene is TRBJ1-2, the V gene TRBV7-8, with D possibly matching TRBD1 (5 bases). Trimming removed 5 bases at V and 8 bases at J, with 15 bases between. The CDR3 is 13 residues long. CDR1 and CDR2 from the germline V gene are SGHVS and FQNEAQ. The CDR3 DNA is TGTGCCAGCAGCCGCGAGGGGAGGAGGGGCTACACCTTC. It codes for CASSREGRRGYTF.

This clone was seen a single time. This chain joins TRBV7-2 and TRBJ1-6, with 7 bases fitting TRBD1. CDR3 length: 13 amino acids. Looked up from germline, CDR1 is SGHTA and CDR2 is FQGNSA. Trimming took 5 bases from V and 10 from J; bases not matched to a gene: 5. CDR3 DNA: TGTGCCAGCAGCAGACAGGGCCGGTCACCCCTCCACTTT. It codes for CASSRQGRSPLHF.

The chain has TRBV20-1 and TRBJ2-1; D unclear. The CDR3 consists of 10 residues. V lost 4 bases, J lost 5 bases, and 3 bases lay in between. CDR1 is DFQATT, CDR2 SNEGSKA, per germline (reference sequence). In DNA form, the CDR3 reads TGCAGTGCTACGGACAATGAGCAGTTCTTC. It codes for CSATDNEQFF.

The rearrangement joins TRBV20-1 to TRBJ2-2; D unclear. Germline values: CDR1 DFQATT, CDR2 SNEGSKA (reference sequence). V was clipped by 4 bases and J by 6 bases, with 6 bases between them. The CDR3 is 11 residues long. CDR3 amino acids: CSAKGPGELFF. Written as DNA, the CDR3 is TGCAGTGCTAAGGGTCCCGGGGAGCTGTTTTTT.

This clone appeared a few times. The rearrangement uses TRBV18 and TRBJ2-3; the match to TRBD2 covers 7 bases. CDR1 and CDR2 (germline): KGHSH, LQKENI. V lost 6 bases, J lost 1 base, and 7 bases stayed unmatched. This CDR3 has 15 amino acids. The CDR3 nucleotides read TGTGCCAGCTCCCACACTACTAGCGGCACAGATACGCAGTATTTT. Its translation is CASSHTTSGTDTQYF.

The J gene is TRBJ2-1, the V gene TRBV27; D is possibly TRBD1 or TRBD2 (5 bases each). This CDR3 contains 14 residues. The V gene lost 5 bases and the J gene lost 7 bases, with 15 bases spanning the gap. Per germline, CDR1 MNHEY and CDR2 SMNVEV (reference sequence). CDR3 sequence (DNA): TGTGCCAGCAGTCCCCTCCAGGGACGGAATGAGCAGTTCTTC. As protein: CASSPLQGRNEQFF.

The table lists this clone with a few counts. The chain recombines TRBV30 with TRBJ2-1; weak D call: TRBD2 (6 bases). CDR3 size: 15 residues. The germline CDR1 and CDR2 sequences are GTSNPN and SVGIG (reference sequence). V was pared by 0 bases and J by 9 bases, with 18 bases between. The CDR3 coding sequence is TGTGCCTGGAGTGTCAGGAGGGGCTACATTGGTGAGCAGTTCTTC. As protein: CAWSVRRGYIGEQFF.

The rearrangement joins TRBV29-1 to TRBJ1-1; 11 nucleotides align to TRBD1. This CDR3 contains 13 residues. The V gene end was trimmed by 7 bases and the J gene end by 10 bases; junction bases not matched to a gene: 11. Germline-derived CDR1 and CDR2 are SQVTM and ANQGSEA. CDR3 DNA: TGCAGCGCTAAATCAATAGGGACAGGGGGAGCTTTCTTT. This gives the protein CSAKSIGTGGAFF.

This clone was seen a few times. The same CDR3 can be traced to other DNA sequences in this sample. The chain links TRBV18 to TRBJ2-7; no firm D call. Trimming removed 3 bases from V and 5 bases from J, with 5 bases in between. Germline assignment: CDR1 KGHSH and CDR2 LQKENI. The length of the CDR3 is 11 residues. In DNA, the CDR3 is TGTGCCAGCTCACCGGGCCACGAGCAGTACTTC. It encodes CASSPGHEQYF.

In its sample, this clone was seen a few times. V gene TRBV7-9 combines with J gene TRBJ2-1; no definite D call. Trimming removed 0 bases at V and 2 bases at J, with 5 bases between. This CDR3 has 14 amino acids. Germline V gene lookup returns CDR1 SEHNR and CDR2 FQNEAQ (reference sequence). CDR3 region: CASSLAHTYNEQFF. The CDR3 nucleotides read TGTGCCAGCAGCTTAGCGCACACCTACAATGAGCAGTTCTTC. The variable domain in full, completed from reference TRBV7-9 and TRBJ2-1, reads DTGVSQNPRHKITKRGQNVTFRCDPISEHNRLYWYRQTLGQGPEFLTYFQNEAQLEKSRLLSDRFSAERPKGSFSTLEIQRTEQGDSAMYLCASSLAHTYNEQFFGPGTRLTVL.

This clone was seen only a few times. This chain joins TRBV20-1 and TRBJ1-2; maybe TRBD1 (6 bases). The CDR3 runs to 11 residues. The V and J ends lost 6 bases and 8 bases respectively, with 13 bases between them. In germline, CDR1 is DFQATT, CDR2 SNEGSKA (reference sequence). The CDR3: CSAPYRGGYTF. CDR3 in DNA: TGCAGTGCCCCGTATAGGGGGGGCTACACCTTC.

This clone was recorded a few times. The chain links TRBV6-5 to TRBJ2-5; D is ambiguous. V was cut by 2 bases and J by 7 bases, with 14 bases left in between. The V gene's germline CDR1 is MNHEY and CDR2 SVGAGI. The CDR3 totals 14 residues. CDR3 amino acids: CASSYDAARGTQYF. CDR3 in DNA: TGTGCCAGCAGTTACGACGCGGCGCGAGGGACCCAGTACTTC.

The gene calls are TRBV29-1 and TRBJ1-2; possible D gene TRBD1, 5 bases. Germline assignment: CDR1 SQVTM and CDR2 ANQGSEA. There are 12 residues in the CDR3. V was pared by 4 bases and J by 5 bases, with 11 bases between. Here the CDR3 reads CSVGGQTYGYTF. In nucleotides, the CDR3 is TGCAGCGTTGGAGGACAAACATATGGCTACACCTTC. Complete variable domain (other parts from reference TRBV29-1 and TRBJ1-2): SAVISQKPSRDICQRGTSLTIQCQVDSQVTMMFWYRQQPGQSLTLIATANQGSEATYESGFVIDKFPISRPNLTFSTLTVSNMSPEDSSIYLCSVGGQTYGYTFGSGTRLTVV.

The rearrangement joins TRBV7-9 to TRBJ2-4; D remains unclear. This CDR3 has 16 residues. V lost 2 bases to trimming and J lost 1 base, with 12 bases between them. Germline-derived CDR1 and CDR2 are SEHNR and FQNEAQ (reference sequence). The CDR3 loop reads CASSLISIQAKNIQYF. The CDR3 region has the DNA TGTGCCAGCAGCTTAATCTCCATACAGGCCAAAAACATTCAGTACTTC.

This clone was seen only a few times. The J gene is TRBJ1-2, the V gene TRBV29-1; the match to TRBD1 covers 8 bases. The CDR3 is made up of 12 amino acids. J gave up 7 bases and V 3 bases, and 4 bases lay outside the gene matches. CDR1 is SQVTM and CDR2 is ANQGSEA in the germline V gene. The CDR3 nucleotides are TGCAGCGTTGACAGGGGGCTCGGTGGCTACACCTTC. Protein sequence: CSVDRGLGGYTF.

The chain is built from TRBV10-3 and TRBJ2-4; 7 positions match TRBD1. This CDR3 has 14 amino acids. With 7 bases clipped from V and 4 bases from J, the junction kept 7 bases outside the gene matches. Germline V CDR1 and CDR2: ENHRY, SYGVKD. The CDR3 coding sequence is TGTGCCATCAAAGACCCAGGGGGAAAAAACATTCAGTACTTC. Protein sequence: CAIKDPGGKNIQYF.

The gene calls are TRBV29-1 and TRBJ2-7, with 9 nucleotides matching TRBD1. CDR3 size: 15 residues. The trim removed 4 bases at V and 3 bases at J, leaving 10 bases unmatched. Per germline, CDR1 SQVTM and CDR2 ANQGSEA. The CDR3, as DNA: TGCAGCGTTGGGCTCCCGGGACAGGGTTTCTACGAGCAGTACTTC. It yields the protein CSVGLPGQGFYEQYF.

This clone was found once. The chain links TRBV5-1 to TRBJ1-6; 7 bases agree with TRBD1. Per the germline V gene, CDR1 is SGHRS and CDR2 is YFSETQ. This CDR3 has 14 residues. Germline trimming cut 4 bases from V and 7 bases from J; bases unmatched to any gene: 5. The CDR3, as DNA: TGCGCCAGCAGCCCGACAGGGCGGAATTCACCCCTCCACTTT. Its translation is CASSPTGRNSPLHF.

This clone was recorded once. The J gene is TRBJ2-7, the V gene TRBV29-1, with 8 bases lining up with TRBD2. Germline CDR1 reads SQVTM; CDR2 reads ANQGSEA. Trimming at V came to 5 bases and at J to 0 bases, leaving 6 bases not matched to a gene. The CDR3 is 14 residues long. CDR3 region: CSVQAGAVSYEQYF. The CDR3 DNA reads TGCAGCGTTCAAGCGGGGGCCGTCTCCTACGAGCAGTACTTC.

This clone was counted only a few times. V is TRBV13 and J is TRBJ2-5, with 8 positions matching TRBD1. Germline CDR1 PRHDT, CDR2 FYEKMQ (reference sequence). The CDR3 consists of 14 residues. The J segment lost 4 bases and the V segment lost 3 bases, leaving 4 bases of the junction unmatched. CDR3 in DNA: TGTGCCAGCAGCTTTCCAGGGGGCGGAGAGACCCAGTACTTC. It encodes CASSFPGGGETQYF.